This is a list of T cell receptor beta chains from one sample in a study of shared clonotypes between healthy human individuals. TCRdb keeps only in-frame clones here, not all; method: immunoSEQ multiplex PCR. The profile shows millions of clones, about 95% of them singletons. Sequenced: naive CD8+ T cells sorted from blood. The receptors stem from a man between 18 and 29 years old in good health. Both conserved end residues are part of each CDR3. D genes are given only for firm matches. A row's size may be missing; if present it is once, few, many or a size class.

abundance	v_gene	j_gene	d_gene	CDR3aa	CDR3nt
NA	TRBV7-9	TRBJ2-1	NA	CASSLIRQPYNEQFF	TGTGCCAGCAGCTTAATCCGACAGCCCTACAATGAGCAGTTCTTC
NA	TRBV10-1	TRBJ2-3	NA	CASSETTYREDTQYF	TGCGCCAGCAGTGAGACTACCTACCGTGAGGATACGCAGTATTTT
NA	TRBV5-1	TRBJ2-1	NA	CASSLGTSLSGNWNNEQFF	TGCGCCAGCAGCTTGGGAACCTCTCTATCAGGGAATTGGAACAATGAGCAGTTCTTC
NA	TRBV19	TRBJ2-1	TRBD2	CASSIIAGGVGEQFF	TGTGCCAGTAGTATTATAGCGGGAGGGGTGGGTGAGCAGTTCTTC
NA	TRBV5-4	TRBJ1-1	NA	CASSWGRGAGEAFF	TGTGCCAGCAGCTGGGGCAGGGGAGCCGGTGAAGCTTTCTTT
NA	TRBV7-8	TRBJ1-1	TRBD1	CASSWAGGTEAFF	TGTGCCAGCAGTTGGGCAGGGGGCACTGAAGCTTTCTTT
NA	TRBV11-2	TRBJ2-1	TRBD1	CASSASGTVNEQFF	TGTGCCAGCAGCGCCTCCGGGACAGTTAATGAGCAGTTCTTC
NA	TRBV6-6	TRBJ2-7	NA	CATTGTPDEQYF	TGTGCCACTACCGGGACCCCGGACGAGCAGTACTTC
NA	TRBV4-1	TRBJ2-7	TRBD2	CASSHRLAGVMNEQYF	TGCGCCAGCAGCCACAGACTAGCGGGAGTTATGAACGAGCAGTACTTC
NA	TRBV5-6	TRBJ2-5	NA	CASSAGTGTQYF	TGTGCCAGCAGCGCAGGCACCGGGACCCAGTACTTC
NA	TRBV28	TRBJ1-2	NA	CASSFLDALPTF	TGTGCCAGCAGTTTTCTGGACGCACTACCCACCTTC
NA	TRBV5-1	TRBJ2-5	TRBD2	CASSKFSGTSGQETQYF	TGCGCCAGCAGCAAATTCTCCGGGACTAGCGGCCAAGAGACCCAGTACTTC
once	TRBV28	TRBJ2-7	NA	CASSFGESEQYF	TGTGCCAGCAGTTTCGGGGAGTCCGAGCAGTACTTC
NA	TRBV27	TRBJ2-2	TRBD1	CASSSWTGHTGELFF	TGTGCCAGCAGTTCCTGGACAGGGCACACCGGGGAGCTGTTTTTT
NA	TRBV7-2	TRBJ2-3	TRBD1	CASSWGQGVDTQYF	TGTGCCAGCAGCTGGGGACAGGGGGTGGATACGCAGTATTTT
once	TRBV19	TRBJ2-7	NA	CASSTVETQSVYEQYF	TGTGCCAGTAGTACAGTCGAGACTCAATCGGTCTACGAGCAGTACTTC
NA	TRBV7-9	TRBJ2-1	NA	CASSLAYGLASGVYEQFF	TGTGCCAGCAGCTTAGCTTACGGGCTCGCCTCGGGAGTATATGAGCAGTTCTTC
NA	TRBV10-2	TRBJ2-3	NA	CASSPLLGVTDTQYF	TGCGCCAGCAGTCCTCTTTTAGGCGTCACAGATACGCAGTATTTT
NA	TRBV7-9	TRBJ2-7	NA	CASSHRDRGFEQYF	TGTGCCAGCAGCCACCGGGACCGGGGTTTCGAGCAGTACTTC
NA	TRBV5-4	TRBJ2-7	NA	CASSLWGSYEQYF	TGTGCCAGCAGCTTGTGGGGATCCTACGAGCAGTACTTC
NA	TRBV4-2	TRBJ1-6	NA	CASSQDAGVDSPLHF	TGTGCCAGCAGCCAAGATGCCGGGGTGGATTCACCCCTCCACTTT
NA	TRBV27	TRBJ2-5	TRBD1	CASSIFGTGETQYF	TGTGCCAGCAGTATCTTCGGGACAGGAGAGACCCAGTACTTC
NA	TRBV19	TRBJ1-1	TRBD1	CASSLLGTVNTEAFF	TGTGCCAGTAGTCTACTGGGGACAGTGAACACTGAAGCTTTCTTT
few	TRBV5-1	TRBJ2-7	TRBD1	CASSLAGTGTYEQYF	TGCGCCAGCAGCTTGGCGGGGACAGGTACCTACGAGCAGTACTTC
NA	TRBV25-1	TRBJ2-7	NA	CASSESQKSYEQYF	TGTGCCAGCAGTGAGAGTCAGAAATCCTACGAGCAGTACTTC
NA	TRBV7-9	TRBJ2-7	NA	CASGGEGAYEQYF	TGTGCCAGCGGGGGAGAAGGGGCCTACGAGCAGTACTTC
NA	TRBV5-4	TRBJ2-1	NA	CATRLDSYNEQFF	TGTGCCACCCGACTAGACTCCTACAATGAGCAGTTCTTC
NA	TRBV6-5	TRBJ2-1	TRBD2	CASSYSIAGAGNEQFF	TGTGCCAGCAGTTACTCTATAGCGGGAGCGGGCAATGAGCAGTTCTTC
NA	TRBV27	TRBJ2-3	NA	CASSLGTMGGTDTQYF	TGTGCCAGCAGTCTGGGGACAATGGGGGGCACAGATACGCAGTATTTT
NA	TRBV27	TRBJ2-7	NA	CASSLTGGTYEQYF	TGTGCCAGCAGTCTAACCGGGGGAACCTACGAGCAGTACTTC
few	TRBV5-6	TRBJ1-6	NA	CASSLLGSPLHF	TGTGCCAGCAGTTTGCTGGGGTCACCCCTCCACTTT
NA	TRBV27	TRBJ1-6	NA	CASSLSGGRSPLHF	TGTGCCAGCAGTTTATCGGGAGGACGGTCACCCCTCCACTTT
once	TRBV7-9	TRBJ2-1	TRBD1	CASSPLLPGQGSLNEQFF	TGTGCCAGCAGCCCCCTGTTGCCGGGACAGGGGAGTCTCAATGAGCAGTTCTTC
NA	TRBV5-6	TRBJ1-1	TRBD1	CASSSPPGDRAFF	TGTGCCAGCAGCTCCCCGCCTGGGGACAGAGCTTTCTTT
NA	TRBV5-6	TRBJ1-1	NA	CASSLSSAEAFF	TGTGCCAGCAGCTTATCTTCGGCTGAAGCTTTCTTT
NA	TRBV4-1	TRBJ2-3	TRBD1	CASSQTGGDTQYF	TGCGCCAGCAGCCAAACAGGGGGAGATACGCAGTATTTT
NA	TRBV19	TRBJ2-5	NA	CASSMREETQYF	TGTGCCAGTAGTATGCGGGAAGAGACCCAGTACTTC
few	TRBV1	TRBJ1-2	NA	CTSRATGGYGYTF	TGCACCAGCAGGGCGACAGGGGGCTATGGCTACACCTTC
NA	TRBV7-9	TRBJ1-6	TRBD1	CASSLTGTSPLHF	TGTGCCAGCAGCTTGACAGGGACTTCACCCCTCCACTTT
NA	TRBV6-5	TRBJ2-2	NA	CASRDWTGELFF	TGTGCCAGCAGGGACTGGACCGGGGAGCTGTTTTTT
few	TRBV28	TRBJ2-7	NA	CASTLGHLEYEQYF	TGTGCCAGCACTCTTGGACACCTGGAATACGAGCAGTACTTC
NA	TRBV13	TRBJ2-1	TRBD2	CASSLGRTSFGQFF	TGTGCCAGCAGCTTAGGCAGGACTAGTTTTGGGCAGTTCTTC
once	TRBV15	TRBJ2-7	NA	CATSRDWGLKPYEQYF	TGTGCCACCAGCAGAGATTGGGGACTTAAACCCTACGAGCAGTACTTC
NA	TRBV19	TRBJ1-2	NA	CASSRGWGDYGYTF	TGTGCCAGTAGCAGGGGATGGGGAGATTATGGCTACACCTTC
NA	TRBV5-1	TRBJ2-2	NA	CASSLRDGSTGELFF	TGCGCCAGCAGCTTGCGGGACGGGAGCACCGGGGAGCTGTTTTTT
NA	TRBV19	TRBJ2-7	NA	CASSIVDSSYEQYF	TGTGCCAGTAGTATAGTGGACAGCTCCTACGAGCAGTACTTC
NA	TRBV5-6	TRBJ2-1	TRBD1	CASTLGQGINEQFF	TGTGCCAGCACCCTGGGACAGGGGATCAATGAGCAGTTCTTC
NA	TRBV7-9	TRBJ1-1	NA	CASSLALGSGGTEAFF	TGTGCCAGCAGCTTAGCTCTGGGTTCGGGGGGAACTGAAGCTTTCTTT
NA	TRBV29-1	TRBJ1-4	NA	CSVVGRANEKLFF	TGCAGCGTTGTGGGGCGGGCTAATGAAAAACTGTTTTTT